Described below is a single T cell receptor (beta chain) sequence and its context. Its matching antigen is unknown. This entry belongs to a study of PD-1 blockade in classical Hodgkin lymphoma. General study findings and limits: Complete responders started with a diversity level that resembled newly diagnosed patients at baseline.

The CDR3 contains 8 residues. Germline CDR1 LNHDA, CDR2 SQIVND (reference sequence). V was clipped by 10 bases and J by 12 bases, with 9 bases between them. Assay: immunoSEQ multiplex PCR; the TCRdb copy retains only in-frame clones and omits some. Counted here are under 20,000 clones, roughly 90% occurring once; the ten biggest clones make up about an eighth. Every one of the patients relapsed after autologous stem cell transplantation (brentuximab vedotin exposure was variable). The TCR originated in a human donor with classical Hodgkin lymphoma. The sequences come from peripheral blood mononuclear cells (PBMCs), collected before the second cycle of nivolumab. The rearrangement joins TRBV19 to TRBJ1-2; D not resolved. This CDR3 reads CATGTHTF. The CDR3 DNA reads TGTGCCACAGGAACCCACACCTTC.